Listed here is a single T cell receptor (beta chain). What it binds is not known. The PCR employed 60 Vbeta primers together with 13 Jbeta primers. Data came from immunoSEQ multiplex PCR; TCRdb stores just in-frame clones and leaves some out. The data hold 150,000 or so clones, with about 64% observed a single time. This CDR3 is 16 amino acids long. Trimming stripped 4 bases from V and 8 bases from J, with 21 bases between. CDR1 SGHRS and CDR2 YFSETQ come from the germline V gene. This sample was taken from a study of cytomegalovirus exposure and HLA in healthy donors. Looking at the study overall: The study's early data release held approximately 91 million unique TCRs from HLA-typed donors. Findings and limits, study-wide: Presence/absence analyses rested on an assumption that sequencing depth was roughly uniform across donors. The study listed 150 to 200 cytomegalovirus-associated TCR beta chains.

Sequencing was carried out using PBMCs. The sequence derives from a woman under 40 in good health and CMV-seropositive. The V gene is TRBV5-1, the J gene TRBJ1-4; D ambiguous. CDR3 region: CASSPTLLSRGEKLFF. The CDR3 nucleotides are TGCGCCAGCAGCCCCACCCTTCTATCCCGGGGAGAAAAACTGTTTTTT.